This entry lists 28 T cell receptor beta chains sequenced from one sample in a study of blood T cell repertoires in COVID-19. Only in-frame clones appear in the TCRdb table, and some are missing; sequencing was by immunoSEQ multiplex PCR. The repertoire consists of more than 85,000 clones, with approximately 88% occurring once and the leading ten covering under 3.5%. The sequencing input was peripheral blood. These receptors all stem from a woman between 70 and 85 years old with acute or convalescent COVID-19.

This clone has only one observation. The rearrangement links TRBV28 to TRBJ2-7, with 8 positions matching TRBD2. With 5 bases clipped from V and 6 bases from J, the junction kept 9 bases outside the gene matches. The CDR3 has 14 amino acids. CDR1 and CDR2 from the germline V gene are MDHEN and SYDVKM. The CDR3 nucleotides read TGTGCCAGCAGTCTGAGCGGGGGCGGGGGCGAGCAGTACGTC. The encoded protein is CASSLSGGGGEQYV.

The chain employs TRBV5-1 and TRBJ2-7, with D maybe TRBD1 (5 bases). The ends were cut back, 2 bases at V and 2 bases at J, with 11 bases in the middle. This CDR3 is 14 amino acids long. CDR1 is SGHRS, CDR2 YFSETQ, per germline. The CDR3 coding sequence is TGCGCCAGCAGCTTTAATACAGGTACCTACGAGCAGTACTTC. It translates to CASSFNTGTYEQYF.

The V gene is TRBV13, the J gene TRBJ1-2, with TRBD1 matching 9 bases. The CDR3 is made up of 14 amino acids. Germline V gene data show CDR1 as PRHDT and CDR2 as FYEKMQ (reference sequence). Trimming took 1 base from V and 8 from J; bases not matched to a gene: 5. The CDR3 nucleotides read TGTGCCAGCAGCTTAGTACAGGGGGCCGTCGGCTACACCTTC. Translating it yields CASSLVQGAVGYTF.

This clone is a singleton in its sample. V is TRBV6-5 and J is TRBJ2-1; TRBD2 matches 11 bases. The germline V gene has CDR1 MNHEY and CDR2 SVGAGI. The CDR3 contains 13 residues. This CDR3 is CASGTSGSHEQFF. CDR3 nucleotide sequence: TGTGCATCAGGCACTAGCGGGAGCCATGAGCAGTTCTTC.

The chain couples TRBV24-1 to TRBJ1-2; TRBD1 matches at 12 bases. CDR1 is KGHDR and CDR2 is SFDVKD in the germline V gene. The V gene end was trimmed by 0 bases and the J gene end by 3 bases; junction bases not matched to a gene: 1. The CDR3 contains 16 residues. The CDR3 coding sequence is TGTGCCACCAGTGATTTGGGGACAGGGGGCGACTATGGCTACACCTTC. Protein: CATSDLGTGGDYGYTF.

The V and J genes are TRBV18 and TRBJ1-2; D unresolved. The V end was cut by 3 bases, the J end by 7 bases, with 12 bases between. Germline CDR1 is KGHSH and CDR2 is LQKENI. This CDR3 spans 13 amino acids. Here the CDR3 DNA reads TGTGCCAGCTCACCCCCCGTTTCCGGTGGCTACACCTTC. Protein product: CASSPPVSGGYTF.

Only a few counts were recorded for this clone. The rearrangement joins TRBV6-1 to TRBJ1-1, with 8 positions matching TRBD1. V lost 3 bases, J lost 1 base, and 7 bases stayed unmatched. The CDR3 runs to 16 residues. Looked up from germline, CDR1 is MNHNS and CDR2 is SASEGT. This CDR3 is CASSDTLGQGNTEAFF. The CDR3 nucleotides read TGTGCCAGCAGTGATACGCTCGGACAGGGGAACACTGAAGCTTTCTTT.

This clone was seen a single time. V usage is TRBV11-2 and J usage is TRBJ2-3, with 11 bases identical to TRBD1. The CDR3 sequence is 18 residues long. Germline trimming cut 0 bases from V and 6 bases from J; bases unmatched to any gene: 11. Germline V lookup: CDR1 SGHAT, CDR2 FQNNGV. CDR3 coding DNA: TGTGCCAGCAGCTTAGACCTACCGGGACAGGGGGTGGCGGATACGCAGTATTTT. Protein: CASSLDLPGQGVADTQYF.

The chain couples TRBV25-1 to TRBJ1-3; 7 bases line up with TRBD1. The CDR3 contains 15 residues. Germline V lookup: CDR1 MGHDK, CDR2 SYGVNS. With 4 bases clipped from V and 8 bases from J, the junction kept 11 bases outside the gene matches. For the CDR3, the DNA is TGTGCCAGCAGTGGGACCGACAGGGCCCGGGACACCATATATTTT. It is translated as CASSGTDRARDTIYF.

There are a few counts of this clone. The chain uses TRBV11-2 and TRBJ1-4, with a tentative D call TRBD1 (6 bases). The CDR3 extends over 14 amino acids. From germline, CDR1 is SGHAT and CDR2 FQNNGV. Trimming stripped 5 bases from V and 11 bases from J, with 18 bases between. CDR3 amino acids: CASSPQGNLDKLFF. CDR3 nucleotides: TGTGCCAGCAGCCCACAGGGAAACCTAGACAAACTGTTTTTT.

The chain recombines TRBV5-1 with TRBJ1-4; 9 bases agree with TRBD1. J lost 8 bases, V lost 2 bases, and 10 bases had no gene match. The V gene's germline CDR1 is SGHRS and CDR2 YFSETQ. The CDR3 consists of 16 residues. DNA for the CDR3: TGCGCCAGCAGCTTCGAAGGGAGGACAGGGGTCGAAAAACTGTTTTTT. The encoded protein is CASSFEGRTGVEKLFF.

The V gene is TRBV6-5, the J gene TRBJ2-1; 11 bases are shared with TRBD2. The CDR3 totals 15 residues. Per the germline V gene, CDR1 is MNHEY and CDR2 is SVGAGI. With V trimmed by 6 bases and J by 9 bases, 10 bases remained unmatched. The CDR3: CASRRDSGGASEQFF. CDR3 bases: TGTGCCAGCAGACGGGATAGCGGGGGGGCCTCTGAGCAGTTCTTC.

The chain is built from TRBV5-5 and TRBJ2-1; 9 bases are a match to TRBD1. Germline CDR1 SGHKS, CDR2 YYEKEE (reference sequence). The CDR3 consists of 16 residues. The V gene end was trimmed by 4 bases and the J gene end by 0 bases; junction bases not matched to a gene: 5. In DNA form, the CDR3 reads TGTGCCAGCAGCAAAGGACAGGGGAGCTCCTACAATGAGCAGTTCTTC. This encodes CASSKGQGSSYNEQFF.

The chain is built from TRBV19 and TRBJ2-1; maybe TRBD2 (6 bases). Germline CDR1 LNHDA, CDR2 SQIVND (reference sequence). Trimming stripped 6 bases from V and 4 bases from J, with 7 bases between. There are 12 residues in the CDR3. Here the CDR3 reads CASRGGYNEQFF. CDR3 bases: TGTGCCAGTAGGGGGGGTTACAATGAGCAGTTCTTC.

The chain has TRBV7-8 and TRBJ2-2; no firm D call. The V gene lost 5 bases and the J gene lost 8 bases, with 9 bases spanning the gap. This CDR3 is built from 12 residues. Germline V gene lookup returns CDR1 SGHVS and CDR2 FQNEAQ. The CDR3 DNA reads TGTGCCAGCAGCCCCGTCGCGGGGGAGCTGTTTTTT. Protein: CASSPVAGELFF.

This clone was counted between two and nine times. The chain uses TRBV13 and TRBJ2-2, with a tentative D call TRBD1 (6 bases). V was trimmed by 5 bases and J by 1 base, leaving 11 bases between them. The CDR3 runs 15 residues. Germline assignment: CDR1 PRHDT and CDR2 FYEKMQ (reference sequence). This CDR3 reads CASSAGTLNTGELFF. Written as DNA, the CDR3 is TGTGCCAGCAGCGCCGGGACATTGAACACCGGGGAGCTGTTTTTT.

This chain uses TRBV27 with TRBJ2-5, with TRBD1 identical over 8 bases. V lost 4 bases and J lost 4; bases outside the gene matches: 17. Germline-derived CDR1 and CDR2 are MNHEY and SMNVEV (reference sequence). The CDR3 has 18 amino acids. The CDR3 loop reads CASSSFSLSRGRGETQYF. DNA of the CDR3: TGTGCCAGCAGTTCCTTCTCTCTCTCCAGGGGGCGGGGAGAGACCCAGTACTTC.

V is TRBV28 and J is TRBJ1-2, with 7 bases matching TRBD1. This CDR3 contains 13 residues. V dropped 5 bases and J dropped 4; count of bases not matched to a gene: 4. The germline V gene encodes CDR1 MDHEN and CDR2 SYDVKM. DNA for the CDR3: TGTGCCAGCAGTGACCGGGACAGCTATGGCTACACCTTC. Protein product: CASSDRDSYGYTF.

The table lists this clone with a few counts. This chain uses TRBV30 with TRBJ2-1; the D is unclear. V was trimmed by 0 bases and J by 10 bases, leaving 16 bases between them. Germline V gene lookup returns CDR1 GTSNPN and CDR2 SVGIG (reference sequence). There are 14 residues in the CDR3. DNA of the CDR3: TGTGCCTGGAGTGTCCTCTCCAGGCTTAGGGAGCAGTTCTTC. This sequence encodes CAWSVLSRLREQFF. Using reference TRBV30 and TRBJ2-1 for the parts outside the CDR3, the full variable domain is SQTIHQWPATLVQPVGSPLSLECTVEGTSNPNLYWYRQAAGRGLQLLFYSVGIGQISSEVPQNLSASRPQDRQFILSSKKLLLSDSGFYLCAWSVLSRLREQFFGPGTRLTVL.

The V call is TRBV11-2, the J call TRBJ2-7; 15 bases map to TRBD2. The V gene end was trimmed by 5 bases and the J gene end by 7 bases; junction bases not matched to a gene: 6. Germline assignment: CDR1 SGHAT and CDR2 FQNNGV. This CDR3 is built from 15 residues. The CDR3 loop is CASSPGLAGGREQYF. For the CDR3, the DNA is TGTGCCAGCAGCCCGGGACTAGCGGGAGGCCGGGAGCAGTACTTC.

The rearrangement joins TRBV5-1 to TRBJ1-3; D gene uncertain. Germline CDR1 is SGHRS and CDR2 is YFSETQ. This CDR3 is 14 amino acids long. Trimming stripped 4 bases from V and 4 bases from J, with 12 bases between. In nucleotides, the CDR3 is TGCGCCAGCAGCCGACCGACTGACGGAAACACCATATATTTT. It translates to CASSRPTDGNTIYF.

This chain joins TRBV6-5 and TRBJ1-5; D is perhaps TRBD1 (6 bases). Germline V gene data show CDR1 as MNHEY and CDR2 as SVGAGI. V gave up 6 bases and J gave up 5 bases, with 14 bases separating them. CDR3 length: 14 residues. CDR3 region: CASSPGTTHQPQHF. As DNA, the CDR3 is TGTGCCAGCAGCCCCGGGACAACACATCAGCCCCAGCATTTT.

The J gene is TRBJ2-2, the V gene TRBV21-1; the table names TRBD2, a call not compared with the DNA. TRBV21-1 is shown as a pseudogene. CDR3 length equals 18 residues. The CDR3, as DNA: TGTGCCAGCAGCGCACTAGCGGGGGGCCAAACGAACACCGGGGAGCTGTTTTTT. This codes for CASSALAGGQTNTGELFF.

The rearrangement joins TRBV7-2 to TRBJ1-1; possibly TRBD1 for D (6 bases). The V and J ends lost 0 bases and 1 base respectively, with 12 bases between them. Germline CDR1 reads SGHTA; CDR2 reads FQGNSA. The CDR3 consists of 16 residues. The chain's CDR3 is CASSLASGGPNTEAFF. Here the CDR3 DNA reads TGTGCCAGCAGCTTAGCGAGTGGGGGCCCGAACACTGAAGCTTTCTTT.

This clone was picked up one time. This sequence joins TRBV6-5 and TRBJ1-4; 9 bases line up with TRBD1. Per the germline V gene, CDR1 is MNHEY and CDR2 is SVGAGI. This CDR3 spans 14 amino acids. V was pared by 2 bases and J by 6 bases, with 1 base of the junction left unmatched. DNA for the CDR3: TGTGCCAGCAGTTACAGGACAGGGGATGAAAAACTGTTTTTT. It encodes CASSYRTGDEKLFF.

This chain connects TRBV7-9 to TRBJ1-2; 8 bases line up with TRBD1. CDR3 length equals 15 residues. The V segment lost 3 bases and the J segment 8 bases; nucleotides outside the gene matches: 11. Germline V gene lookup returns CDR1 SEHNR and CDR2 FQNEAQ (reference sequence). CDR3 amino acids: CASSLPGQASVGYTF. The CDR3 region has the DNA TGTGCCAGCAGCTTGCCGGGACAGGCCTCTGTGGGCTACACCTTC.

This clone was detected once. The V and J genes are TRBV5-1 and TRBJ1-3; D is unclear. Germline CDR1 reads SGHRS; CDR2 reads YFSETQ. This CDR3 spans 14 amino acids. The V end was cut by 0 bases, the J end by 0 bases, with 4 bases between. The CDR3 loop reads CASSLGLSGNTIYF. The CDR3 DNA reads TGCGCCAGCAGCTTGGGGCTCTCTGGAAACACCATATATTTT.

The chain joins TRBV19 to TRBJ2-1; D not resolved. This CDR3 comprises 13 residues. The germline gives CDR1 LNHDA, CDR2 SQIVND (reference sequence). The germline V and J ends were trimmed by 3 bases and 6 bases, with 9 bases remaining between them. CDR3: CASSISSRNEQFF. Here the CDR3 DNA reads TGTGCCAGTAGTATTTCGTCGCGCAATGAGCAGTTCTTC.